Below, 28 T cell receptor beta chains from the same sample are listed, as sequenced in a study of T cells in localized non-small cell lung cancer. Repertoires were generated with immunoSEQ multiplex PCR, while TCRdb's copy carries only in-frame clones and drops some. The data show about 2,600 clones, with 24% seen just once and 7.2% held by the top ten. The sequencing used lung tumor tissue, collected before any cancer treatment. These receptors were taken from a woman between 35 and 70 years old with stage I lung adenocarcinoma.

Within the sample, this clone is medium-sized. The chain carries TRBV6-8 and TRBJ2-1; 8 nucleotides line up with TRBD2. Per germline, CDR1 MNHGY and CDR2 SAAAGT. V shed 7 bases, J shed 5 bases, and the junction held 10 bases outside the gene matches. The CDR3 is made up of 15 amino acids. CDR3 region: CASNSTSGYHNEQFF. The DNA for the CDR3 is TGTGCCAGCAATTCAACTAGCGGTTATCACAATGAGCAGTTCTTC.

This clone came up a few times. One or more nucleotides could not be called with certainty, so the encoded amino acid is given as X. V and J are TRBV11-3 and TRBJ2-5; TRBD1 matches at 9 bases. This CDR3 contains 15 residues. Germline CDR1 reads SGHNT; CDR2 reads YENEEA. V lost 2 bases and J lost 5; bases outside the gene matches: 6. CDR3 in amino acids: CASSLRTGEXETQYF. As DNA, the CDR3 is TGTGCCAGCAGCTTAAGGACAGGGGAGGRGGAGACCCAGTACTTC.

This clone has a handful of counts. V and J are TRBV11-3 and TRBJ2-7; TRBD2 aligns across 9 bases. Germline loops: CDR1 SGHNT, CDR2 YENEEA. The V and J ends lost 3 bases and 6 bases, in that order; junction bases with no gene match: 9. This CDR3 contains 15 residues. The CDR3 DNA is TGTGCCAGCAGCTTCCCGGCGGGAGGGGTTGTCGAGCAGTACTTC. This translates into CASSFPAGGVVEQYF.

The chain joins TRBV28 to TRBJ2-5, with TRBD2 identical over 8 bases. V was clipped by 5 bases and J by 7 bases; unmatched bases: 9. The V gene's germline CDR1 is MDHEN and CDR2 SYDVKM. This CDR3 region has 14 residues. CDR3: CASSPAGVRGTQYF. DNA of the CDR3: TGTGCCAGCAGTCCAGCGGGAGTTCGAGGGACCCAGTACTTC.

The V gene is TRBV29-1, the J gene TRBJ2-5; 7 bases map to TRBD2. Germline lookup yields CDR1 SQVTM and CDR2 ANQGSEA. Trimming cost V 3 bases and J 5 bases; bases outside gene matches: 6. This CDR3 contains 13 residues. The CDR3 loop reads CSVDASGAETQYF. As DNA, the CDR3 is TGCAGCGTTGATGCGAGCGGGGCCGAGACCCAGTACTTC.

This clone rates as medium-sized. The genes are TRBV6-8 and TRBJ2-6, with TRBD1 identical over 10 bases. The CDR3 loop spans 18 amino acids. Per germline, CDR1 MNHGY and CDR2 SAAAGT. V shed 6 bases and J 0 bases; nucleotides not matched to a gene: 8. The CDR3 sequence is CASRPRDRGISGANVLTF. The CDR3 nucleotides read TGTGCCAGCAGACCCCGGGACAGGGGAATCTCTGGGGCCAACGTCCTGACTTTC.

This clone was seen more than once but under ten times. J is TRBJ1-4 and V is TRBV2; D may be TRBD1 (6 bases). CDR3 size: 15 residues. Trimming removed 7 bases from V and 7 bases from J, with 19 bases in between. CDR1 and CDR2 (germline): SNHLY, FYNNEI. Here the CDR3 reads CASTRGRNGVEKLFF. The CDR3 DNA is TGTGCCAGCACCAGGGGACGGAATGGGGTTGAAAAACTGTTTTTT.

The gene calls are TRBV18 and TRBJ1-1; 8 nucleotides align to TRBD1. The CDR3 runs 13 residues. The J segment lost 4 bases and the V segment lost 4 bases, leaving 2 bases of the junction unmatched. Germline lookup yields CDR1 KGHSH and CDR2 LQKENI. DNA for the CDR3: TGTGCCAGCTCACTCACAGGGGGCACTGAAGCTTTCTTT. Encoded protein: CASSLTGGTEAFF. Full variable domain (missing parts from reference TRBV18 and TRBJ1-1): NAGVMQNPRHLVRRRGQEARLRCSPMKGHSHVYWYRQLPEEGLKFMVYLQKENIIDESGMPKERFSAEFPKEGPSILRIQQVVRGDSAAYFCASSLTGGTEAFFGQGTRLTVV.

This clone is hyperexpanded by share. This sequence joins TRBV11-3 and TRBJ2-7, with 10 bases identical to TRBD2. V dropped 4 bases and J dropped 4; count of bases not matched to a gene: 7. The CDR3 contains 15 residues. Germline assignment: CDR1 SGHNT and CDR2 YENEEA. CDR3 bases: TGTGCCAGCAGCTCCCAGCGGGAGGGGGGATACGAGCAGTACTTC. Amino acid sequence: CASSSQREGGYEQYF.

By frequency in the sample, this clone is medium-sized (0.01 to 0.1%). The chain employs TRBV9 and TRBJ2-2, with D possibly called TRBD1 or TRBD2 (5 bases each). Germline assignment: CDR1 SGDLS and CDR2 YYNGEE. V lost 0 bases and J lost 0, with 9 bases in between. The CDR3 contains 16 residues. The CDR3 DNA follows: TGTGCCAGCAGCGTAGAGGGGAGCGCGAACACCGGGGAGCTGTTTTTT. It yields the protein CASSVEGSANTGELFF.

The CDR3 DNA is TGTGCCTGGAGTGAGGTCCAAGAGACCCAGTACTTC. Encoded protein: CAWSEVQETQYF. The chain is built from TRBV30 and TRBJ2-5; no clear D gene. Trimming stripped 1 base from V and 1 base from J, with 4 bases between. This CDR3 contains 12 residues. The germline V gene has CDR1 GTSNPN and CDR2 SVGIG (reference sequence).

This sequence joins TRBV7-8 and TRBJ1-5, with D possibly being TRBD1 (5 bases). The V end lost 3 bases, the J end lost 13 bases, and 16 bases lay between the germline ends. The CDR3 runs 13 residues. Germline lookup yields CDR1 SGHVS and CDR2 FQNEAQ. CDR3 sequence (DNA): TGTGCCAGCAGCTTTTCTGGAAAGGGGTTACAGCATTTT. Protein product: CASSFSGKGLQHF.

J is TRBJ1-1 and V is TRBV19, with D unresolved. CDR3 length: 14 amino acids. Per the germline V gene, CDR1 is LNHDA and CDR2 is SQIVND (reference sequence). V was pared by 4 bases and J by 1 base, with 10 bases between. The CDR3 DNA sequence: TGTGCCAGTAGTACTCCCTCAGAGAACACTGAAGCTTTCTTT. As protein: CASSTPSENTEAFF. Using reference TRBV19 and TRBJ1-1 for the parts outside the CDR3, the full variable domain is DGGITQSPKYLFRKEGQNVTLSCEQNLNHDAMYWYRQDPGQGLRLIYYSQIVNDFQKGDIAEGYSVSREKKESFPLTVTSAQKNPTAFYLCASSTPSENTEAFFGQGTRLTVV.

This clone was found once. The chain recombines TRBV29-1 with TRBJ1-2; no clear D. The germline V and J ends were trimmed by 4 bases and 7 bases, with 16 bases remaining between them. Germline CDR1 is SQVTM and CDR2 is ANQGSEA. The CDR3 runs to 13 residues. CDR3 nucleotides: TGCAGCGTTGTGAGTCGTGCGAGAGGTGGCTACACCTTC. Its translation is CSVVSRARGGYTF.

This rearrangement joins TRBV30 to TRBJ2-1; D not certain. The V end lost 0 bases, the J end lost 11 bases, and 11 bases lay between the germline ends. The CDR3 runs 12 residues. Germline assignment: CDR1 GTSNPN and CDR2 SVGIG (reference sequence). In nucleotides, the CDR3 is TGTGCCTGGAGTGTTATCGTGACCCAGCAGTTCTTC. Residues: CAWSVIVTQQFF.

The rearrangement links TRBV25-1 to TRBJ1-3, with a possible D match to TRBD1 (5 bases). Trimming removed 6 bases at V and 5 bases at J, with 14 bases between. Germline V CDR1 and CDR2: MGHDK, SYGVNS. This CDR3 has 14 residues. CDR3 region: CASSPQGRRNTIYF. Written as DNA, the CDR3 is TGTGCCAGCAGCCCCCAGGGACGGAGAAACACCATATATTTT.

This clone has just a few counts. The gene calls are TRBV11-3 and TRBJ1-5; D unclear. Trimming took 0 bases from V and 0 from J, leaving 3 bases between them. The germline V gene encodes CDR1 SGHNT and CDR2 YENEEA. The CDR3 runs to 14 residues. This CDR3 reads CASSLDGSNQPQHF. CDR3 nucleotides: TGTGCCAGCAGCTTAGACGGTAGCAATCAGCCCCAGCATTTT.

The rearrangement uses TRBV15 and TRBJ1-1; D possibly corresponds to TRBD1 (5 bases). The CDR3 is made up of 15 amino acids. The germline CDR1 and CDR2 sequences are LNHNV and YYDKDF (reference sequence). The V gene lost 0 bases and the J gene lost 4 bases, with 12 bases spanning the gap. Here the CDR3 DNA reads TGTGCCACCAGCAGAGAATCGGGCGGGGGCACTGAAGCTTTCTTT. Amino acid sequence: CATSRESGGGTEAFF.

The chain carries TRBV19 and TRBJ2-7, with a possible D match to TRBD2 (6 bases). Trimming took 3 bases from V and 3 from J, leaving 15 bases between them. Per the germline V gene, CDR1 is LNHDA and CDR2 is SQIVND (reference sequence). The CDR3 spans 15 residues. CDR3 loop: CASSIGGDPLYEQYF. As DNA, the CDR3 is TGTGCCAGTAGTATTGGAGGGGACCCCCTCTACGAGCAGTACTTC.

This chain's CDR3 is CASSYEGVTEAFF. CDR3 nucleotide sequence: TGTGCCAGCAGTTACGAAGGGGTCACTGAAGCTTTCTTT. The V and J genes are TRBV6-8 and TRBJ1-1, with D possibly matching TRBD1 (5 bases). Germline assignment: CDR1 MNHGY and CDR2 SAAAGT. The CDR3 is 13 amino acids. Trimming removed 2 bases at V and 4 bases at J, with 8 bases between.

To note about this clone: At one end, the junction sequence differs from germline, possibly due to a read error. The J gene is TRBJ2-3, the V gene TRBV6-8, with TRBD2 matching over 11 bases. The germline CDR1 and CDR2 sequences are MNHGY and SAAAGT. The CDR3 is 14 amino acids. In DNA, the CDR3 is TGTGCCATCAGTAGCGGGGGGGCATCGGATACGCAGTATTTT. This sequence encodes CAISSGGASDTQYF.

The rearrangement joins TRBV28 to TRBJ2-5; D might be TRBD1 or TRBD2, each matching 5 bases. The V end lost 7 bases, the J end lost 5 bases, and 11 bases lay between the germline ends. CDR1 and CDR2 (germline): MDHEN, SYDVKM. The CDR3 spans 12 residues. The DNA of the CDR3 is TGTGCCAGCACGGGGACCTCGGAGACCCAGTACTTC. This translates into CASTGTSETQYF.

In this sample, this clone turned up a few times. The gene calls are TRBV11-3 and TRBJ2-3, with 7 bases matching TRBD2. J was trimmed by 2 bases and V by 3 bases; bases with no gene match: 5. This CDR3 has 15 residues. Germline V CDR1 and CDR2: SGHNT, YENEEA. CDR3 in amino acids: CASSFGRQTTDTQYF. CDR3 in DNA: TGTGCCAGCAGCTTCGGGAGGCAGACCACAGATACGCAGTATTTT.

V gene TRBV10-3 combines with J gene TRBJ1-5; D unresolved. This CDR3 region has 14 residues. V gave up 2 bases and J gave up 1 base, with 6 bases separating them. CDR1 ENHRY and CDR2 SYGVKD come from the germline V gene. Here the CDR3 DNA reads TGTGCCATCAGTGAGGGAGTAAGCAATCAGCCCCAGCATTTT. Amino acid sequence: CAISEGVSNQPQHF.

This clone was observed a few times. The chain links TRBV6-7 to TRBJ2-7; a weak D match, TRBD2 (6 bases). TRBV6-7 is sorted into the ORF group, with uncertain function. V lost 8 bases to trimming and J lost 11 bases, with 16 bases between them. This CDR3 is built from 11 residues. This CDR3 is CASSLGGSEYF. The CDR3 nucleotides are TGTGCCAGCTCCTTGGGAGGCAGCGAGTACTTC.

The chain recombines TRBV18 with TRBJ2-5; D is unresolved. The CDR3 length is 12 residues. CDR1 and CDR2 from the germline V gene are KGHSH and LQKENI. V was shortened by 2 bases and J by 1 base, with 2 bases between the two germline ends. The CDR3 loop is CASSPSQETQYF. CDR3 DNA: TGTGCCAGCTCACCAAGCCAAGAGACCCAGTACTTC.

The chain couples TRBV10-3 to TRBJ1-2, with 7 bases that match TRBD1. V shed 0 bases, J shed 4 bases, and the junction held 5 bases outside the gene matches. CDR1 and CDR2 (germline): ENHRY, SYGVKD. The CDR3 is 15 residues long. The DNA for the CDR3 is TGTGCCATCAGTGAGTCGAGGGGGCGCGGCTATGGCTACACCTTC. This codes for CAISESRGRGYGYTF.

The chain uses TRBV28 and TRBJ2-5, with 8 bases identical to TRBD2. The CDR3 has 14 amino acids. The germline V gene encodes CDR1 MDHEN and CDR2 SYDVKM. The V and J ends lost 6 bases and 4 bases, in that order; junction bases with no gene match: 7. As DNA, the CDR3 is TGTGCCAGCAGCCAGACTAGCGTTTCAGAGACCCAGTACTTC. This sequence encodes CASSQTSVSETQYF. Combining the CDR3 with reference TRBV28 and TRBJ2-5 gives the whole variable domain DVKVTQSSRYLVKRTGEKVFLECVQDMDHENMFWYRQDPGLGLRLIYFSYDVKMKEKGDIPEGYSVSREKKERFSLILESASTNQTSMYLCASSQTSVSETQYFGPGTRLLVL.